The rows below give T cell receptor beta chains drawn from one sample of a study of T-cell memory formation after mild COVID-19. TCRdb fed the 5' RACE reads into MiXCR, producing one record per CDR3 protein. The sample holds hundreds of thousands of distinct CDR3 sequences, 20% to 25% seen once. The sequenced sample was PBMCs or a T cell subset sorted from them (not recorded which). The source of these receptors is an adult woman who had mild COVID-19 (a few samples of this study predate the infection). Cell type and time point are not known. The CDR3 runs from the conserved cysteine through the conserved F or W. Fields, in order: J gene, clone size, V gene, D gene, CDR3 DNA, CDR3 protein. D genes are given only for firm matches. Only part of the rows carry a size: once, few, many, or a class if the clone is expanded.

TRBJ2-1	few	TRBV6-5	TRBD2	TGTGCCAGCAGTTACGGCGGGGGGCGAGGCAATGAGCAGTTCTTC	CASSYGGGRGNEQFF
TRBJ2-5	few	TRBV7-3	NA	TGTGCCAGCAGCCGACAGGACCAAGAGACCCAGTACTTC	CASSRQDQETQYF
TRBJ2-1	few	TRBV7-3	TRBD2	TGTGCCAGCAGCGTAGTTTCGGGGGGGCTAAATGAGCAGTTCTTC	CASSVVSGGLNEQFF
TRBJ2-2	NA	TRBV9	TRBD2	TGTGCCAGCAGCATTACTAGCGGGAGGGCCCACGGGGAGCTGTTTTTT	CASSITSGRAHGELFF
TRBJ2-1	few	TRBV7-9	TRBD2	TGTGCCAGCAGGGACGGTGGAAGCGGGGGGGCTCTGAACAATGAGCAGTTCTTC	CASRDGGSGGALNNEQFF
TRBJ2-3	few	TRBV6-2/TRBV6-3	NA	TGTGCCAGCAGTTACGGGCCCAGCACAGATACGCAGTATTTT	CASSYGPSTDTQYF
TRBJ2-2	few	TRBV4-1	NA	TGCGCCAGCAGCCAAGACGGGGGGCTAGTCCTCGGGGAGCTGTTTTTT	CASSQDGGLVLGELFF
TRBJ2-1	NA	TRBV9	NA	TGTGCCAGCAGCGGGATGACGCTTGAGCAGTTCTTC	CASSGMTLEQFF
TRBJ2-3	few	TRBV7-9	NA	TGTGCCAGCAGCCCCCGGGACGGACATACGCAGTATTTT	CASSPRDGHTQYF
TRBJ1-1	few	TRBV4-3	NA	TGCGCCAGCAGCCAAGATTTCGTCGGGACTGAAGCTTTCTTT	CASSQDFVGTEAFF
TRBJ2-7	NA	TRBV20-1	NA	TGCAGTGCTAGAGAGATAGCGGTTTCCTACGAGCAGTACTTC	CSAREIAVSYEQYF
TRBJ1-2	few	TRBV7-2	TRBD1	TGTGCCAGCAGCCCCAACCTAGACAGGGCTCGGAGGGGTGGCTACACCTTC	CASSPNLDRARRGGYTF
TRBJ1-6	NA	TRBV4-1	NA	TGCGCCAGCAGCCAAGTTATGGGGGGAAGTTCACCCCTCCACTTT	CASSQVMGGSSPLHF